These 4 T cell receptor beta chains share one sample of origin, sequenced in a study of molecular identifiers for immune sequencing clone quantification. TCRdb re-derived calls from the PCR reads in MiXCR, one entry per CDR3 protein. This table has around 320,000 distinct CDR3 sequences, 24% appearing once. The source material was naive CD8+ T cells from blood, with Jurkat cell RNA spiked in. Subset defined: FACS-sorted CD8+CD4-CCR7+CD45RA+ naive T cells. These receptors were collected from a human donor in good health. Some libraries in this study had Jurkat cell RNA spiked in.

As for this clonotype: This may be a read error, as it is one base from a much larger clone. The chain has TRBV9 and TRBJ1-4; D is undetermined. Germline CDR1 and CDR2: SGDLS and YYNGEE. The CDR3 has 14 residues. The CDR3 sequence is CASSVQSTNEQLFF. Here the CDR3 DNA reads TGTGCCAGCAGCGTACAGTCAACTAATGAACAACTGTTTTTT. Full variable domain (rest looked up from reference TRBV9 and TRBJ1-4): DSGVTQTPKHLITATGQRVTLRCSPRSGDLSVYWYQQSLDQGLQFLIQYYNGEERAKGNILERFSAQQFPDLHSELNLSSLELGDSALYFCASSVQSTNEQLFFGSGTQLSVL.

This clonotype occurred a few times. The chain links TRBV7-9 to TRBJ2-1, with D possibly being TRBD2 (6 bases). The CDR3 has 15 amino acids. V was trimmed by 5 bases and J by 3 bases, leaving 14 bases between them. The germline CDR1 and CDR2 sequences are SEHNR and FQNEAQ (reference sequence). In nucleotides, the CDR3 is TGTGCCAGCAGCCCCGGGGACTCGTTCTACAATGAGCAGTTCTTC. Translated: CASSPGDSFYNEQFF.

This clonotype was counted ten times or more. This sequence joins TRBV28 and TRBJ2-7; tentatively, D is TRBD2 (5 bases). V was shortened by 5 bases and J by 0 bases, with 17 bases between the two germline ends. Germline values: CDR1 MDHEN, CDR2 SYDVKM. The CDR3 contains 16 residues. The CDR3: CASSPSTRFVSYEQYF. The CDR3 DNA reads TGTGCCAGCAGTCCGAGTACTAGATTCGTCTCCTACGAGCAGTACTTC.

This clonotype appeared a few times. This chain links TRBV5-5 with TRBJ2-7; 7 positions match TRBD1. Per germline, CDR1 SGHKS and CDR2 YYEKEE (reference sequence). The junction had 12 bases not matched to a gene; V was cut back by 4 bases and J by 5 bases. This CDR3 has 15 amino acids. This chain's CDR3 is CASSKDRSFSHEQYF. DNA for the CDR3: TGTGCCAGCAGCAAGGACAGGAGTTTTTCCCACGAGCAGTACTTC.